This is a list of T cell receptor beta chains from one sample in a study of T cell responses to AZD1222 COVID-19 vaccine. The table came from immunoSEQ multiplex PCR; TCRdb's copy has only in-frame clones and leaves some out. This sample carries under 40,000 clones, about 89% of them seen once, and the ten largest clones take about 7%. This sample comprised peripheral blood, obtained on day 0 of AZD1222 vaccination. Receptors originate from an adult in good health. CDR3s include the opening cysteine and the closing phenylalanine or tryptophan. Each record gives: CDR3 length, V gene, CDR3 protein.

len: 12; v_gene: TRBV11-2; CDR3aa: CASSLDLGIQYF
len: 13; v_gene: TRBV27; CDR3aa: CASSQTYGYGYTF
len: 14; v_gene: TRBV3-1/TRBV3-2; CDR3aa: CASSQGGLANTQYF
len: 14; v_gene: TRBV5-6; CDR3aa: CASSLGSAVPGYTF
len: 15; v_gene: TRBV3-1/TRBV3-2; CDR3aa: CASSQGPQGAGELFF
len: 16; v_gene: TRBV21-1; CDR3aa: CASSKGVPGGREKLFF
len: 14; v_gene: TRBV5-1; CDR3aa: CASSYGTVQETQYF
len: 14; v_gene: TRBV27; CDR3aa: CASSFASSTYEQYF
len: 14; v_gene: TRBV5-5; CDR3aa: CASSWWTVAGELFF
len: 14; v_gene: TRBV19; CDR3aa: CASIPQGRDTEAFF
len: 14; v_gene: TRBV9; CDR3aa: CASSVLGGNSPLHF
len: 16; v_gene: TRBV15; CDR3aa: CATSRDRVPTTGELFF
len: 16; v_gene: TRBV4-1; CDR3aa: CASSYPGRGKGTEAFF
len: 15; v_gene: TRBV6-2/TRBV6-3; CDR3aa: CASSYGLAPAYEQYF
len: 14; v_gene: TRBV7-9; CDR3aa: CASRKTGVNEKLFF
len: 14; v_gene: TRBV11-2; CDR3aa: CASSGRDRDETQYF
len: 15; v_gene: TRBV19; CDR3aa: CASSIGRTESYEQYF
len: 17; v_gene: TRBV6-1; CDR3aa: CASSEWGQGATGNTIYF
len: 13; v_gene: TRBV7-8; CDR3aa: CASSPRGGNTIYF
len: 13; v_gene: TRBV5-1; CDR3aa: CASSWNRETEAFF
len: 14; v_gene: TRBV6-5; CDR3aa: CASEGGGAYNEQFF
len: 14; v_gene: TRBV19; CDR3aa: CASSTGTEFNEQYF
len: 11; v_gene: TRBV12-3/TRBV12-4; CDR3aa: CASSYSYEQYF
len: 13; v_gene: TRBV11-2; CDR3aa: CASSLVLMAGYTF
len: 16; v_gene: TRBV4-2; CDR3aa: CASSQAGEQFFYEQYF
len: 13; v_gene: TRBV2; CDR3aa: CASSENGNQPQHF
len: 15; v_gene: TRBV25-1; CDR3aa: CASSEAGGSTDTQYF
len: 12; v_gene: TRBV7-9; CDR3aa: CASTDSPAEAFF
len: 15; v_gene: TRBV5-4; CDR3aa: CASSSGQGAVTEAFF
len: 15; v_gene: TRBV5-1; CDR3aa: CASSPTGTALYEQYF
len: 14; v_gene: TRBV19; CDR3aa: CASSMGQGNTEAFF
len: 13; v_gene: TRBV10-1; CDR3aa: CASSDQGSTEAFF
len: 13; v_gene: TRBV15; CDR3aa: CATSSQPGGGYTF
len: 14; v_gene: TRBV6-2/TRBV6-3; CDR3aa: CASSPDRENTEAFF
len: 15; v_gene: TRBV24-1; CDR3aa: CATAPGLATQETQYF
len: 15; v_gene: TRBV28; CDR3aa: CASSSPRDGNQPQHF
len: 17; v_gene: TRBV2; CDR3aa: CASSGTSGSGVIGELFF
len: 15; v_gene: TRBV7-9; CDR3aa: CASSWDGERKVEAFF
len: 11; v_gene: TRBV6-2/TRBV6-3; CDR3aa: CASSYSRGQFF
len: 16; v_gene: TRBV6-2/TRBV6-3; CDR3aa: CASSPTGTSGRNEQFF
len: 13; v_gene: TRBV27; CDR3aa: CASSLGMNTEAFF
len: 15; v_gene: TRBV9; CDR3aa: CASSVSGGFGYTIYF
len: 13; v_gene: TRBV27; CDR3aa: CASSLRTNYGYTF